This note documents a single T cell receptor (beta chain) sequence. What it binds is unknown. The data were obtained in a study of T-cell memory formation after mild COVID-19. Study information: There were largely donor-specific TCR clusters.

V dropped 6 bases and J dropped 0; count of bases not matched to a gene: 15. The V gene's germline CDR1 is MGHDK and CDR2 SYGVNS. CDR3 size: 20 residues. Broader study findings: CD4+ contracting clones lay mainly in CM and EM, CD8+ ones in EMRA. The pre-infection memory compartment contained some responding clones, suggesting cross-reactive memory joined.

Amplification by 5'RACE using constant-segment primers produced TCR alpha and TCR beta cDNA libraries that carried sample barcodes and UMIs. MiXCR, applied by TCRdb to the 5' RACE reads, yields one record per CDR3 protein. The sample shows about 140,000 distinct CDR3 sequences, 14% of them seen only once. The TCR sequence derives from an adult woman who had mild COVID-19 (a few samples of this study predate the infection). Cell type and time point are not known. The V gene is TRBV25-1, the J gene TRBJ2-1; 12 bases line up with TRBD2. Sample: PBMCs or a T cell subset sorted from them (not recorded which). CDR3 protein: CASSPTPTSGGLSSYNEQFF. The CDR3 nucleotides are TGTGCCAGCAGCCCTACCCCAACTAGCGGGGGGCTCAGCTCCTACAATGAGCAGTTCTTC.